The 29 T cell receptor beta chains below were found in one sample sequenced in a study of cytomegalovirus exposure and HLA in healthy donors. This PCR relied on a set of 60 Vbeta primers and 13 Jbeta primers. Sequencing used immunoSEQ multiplex PCR; TCRdb keeps in-frame clones, though not all of them. Of roughly 100,000 clones listed, less than 80% are singletons. The sample consisted of PBMCs. These receptors were obtained from a woman aged 40 to 49 in good health and CMV-seronegative.

This clone occurred once. This chain joins TRBV5-1 and TRBJ2-5, with 12 positions matching TRBD2. CDR1 and CDR2 (germline): SGHRS, YFSETQ. V lost 0 bases to trimming and J lost 4 bases; unmatched junction nucleotides: 4. The CDR3 consists of 16 residues. The CDR3 spells CASSLERTSGIETQYF. In nucleotides, the CDR3 is TGCGCCAGCAGCTTGGAAAGGACTAGCGGGATAGAGACCCAGTACTTC. Full variable domain (remainder filled in from reference TRBV5-1 and TRBJ2-5): KAGVTQTPRYLIKTRGQQVTLSCSPISGHRSVSWYQQTPGQGLQFLFEYFSETQRNKGNFPGRFSGRQFSNSRSEMNVSTLELGDSALYLCASSLERTSGIETQYFGPGTRLLVL.

This clone was counted only a few times. Relative to the germline gene, one junction end is altered; a read error may explain this. The gene calls are TRBV27 and TRBJ2-7; D is possibly TRBD2 (5 bases). The germline CDR1 and CDR2 sequences are MNHEY and SMNVEV (reference sequence). The CDR3 spans 12 residues. The CDR3 DNA sequence: TGTGCCAGCAGTTTTTCCCGGGGAGCCGAGTGCTTC. This encodes CASSFSRGAECF.

The J gene is TRBJ2-7, the V gene TRBV29-1; 11 bases line up with TRBD1. The V gene's germline CDR1 is SQVTM and CDR2 ANQGSEA. The CDR3 is made up of 15 amino acids. With 1 base clipped from V and 5 bases from J, the junction kept 7 bases outside the gene matches. CDR3 nucleotide sequence: TGCAGCGTTGAAGCCCCGGACAGGGGGCTCGACGAGCAGTACTTC. Translated, it gives CSVEAPDRGLDEQYF.

V gene TRBV5-1 combines with J gene TRBJ1-1, with TRBD1 matching over 11 bases. Germline CDR1 is SGHRS and CDR2 is YFSETQ. The trim removed 4 bases at V and 5 bases at J, leaving 4 bases unmatched. CDR3 size: 14 residues. This CDR3 reads CASSTGQGGTEAFF. CDR3 sequence (DNA): TGCGCCAGCAGCACGGGACAGGGGGGAACTGAAGCTTTCTTT.

V is TRBV15 and J is TRBJ1-3; D gene unclear. The CDR3 has 14 residues. Germline V gives CDR1 LNHNV, CDR2 YYDKDF (reference sequence). The ends were cut back, 0 bases at V and 7 bases at J, with 10 bases in the middle. The CDR3 DNA reads as TGTGCCACCAGCAGAGAGAGGGAGAGGAACACCATATATTTT. Protein: CATSRERERNTIYF.

About this clone: The conserved final phenylalanine or tryptophan is absent from the CDR3, which likely points to a read error. The V call is TRBV7-8, the J call TRBJ1-6, with 7 positions matching TRBD1. The CDR3 length is 17 residues. The trim removed 1 base at V and 4 bases at J, leaving 7 bases unmatched. The germline V gene encodes CDR1 SGHVS and CDR2 FQNEAQ. In DNA, the CDR3 is TGTGCCAGCAGCTTAGTAGGGGGCAGGAATTATAATTCACCCCTCCACCTT. Translated, it gives CASSLVGGRNYNSPLHL.

J is TRBJ1-2 and V is TRBV5-1, with TRBD1 as a possible D gene (5 bases). Trimming took off 4 bases at V and 2 bases at J, with 21 bases between the two ends. Germline lookup yields CDR1 SGHRS and CDR2 YFSETQ. The length of the CDR3 is 17 residues. The CDR3 nucleotides are TGCGCCAGCAGCGGAGGGTTCGGGGGGTCACTCAACTATGGCTACACCTTC. This gives the protein CASSGGFGGSLNYGYTF.

The rearrangement joins TRBV7-7 to TRBJ2-1, with D possibly matching TRBD1 (6 bases). Deletions cut 4 bases from V and 6 bases from J, with 13 bases between. Germline CDR1 SSHAT, CDR2 FNYEAQ (reference sequence). The CDR3 extends over 14 amino acids. The CDR3 spells CASSSTGLGNEQFF. CDR3 DNA: TGTGCCAGCAGCTCCACAGGGCTAGGCAATGAGCAGTTCTTC.

V and J are TRBV28 and TRBJ2-7; D perhaps matches TRBD1 (6 bases). Germline lookup yields CDR1 MDHEN and CDR2 SYDVKM. CDR3 size: 15 residues. V lost 8 bases, J lost 3 bases, and 20 bases lay in between. The CDR3: CASLDSRRVSYEQYF. The CDR3 DNA follows: TGTGCCAGCCTGGACAGCCGGCGAGTCAGCTACGAGCAGTACTTC.

This sequence joins TRBV7-2 and TRBJ2-7; 7 bases are a match to TRBD2. V lost 5 bases and J lost 1; bases outside the gene matches: 5. CDR3 length: 14 amino acids. The germline V gene encodes CDR1 SGHTA and CDR2 FQGNSA. This CDR3 reads CASSPGGKSYEQYF. As DNA, the CDR3 is TGTGCCAGCAGCCCGGGGGGTAAATCCTACGAGCAGTACTTC.

A note on this clone: Other nucleotide sequences in the sample specify the same CDR3. The chain combines TRBV29-1 with TRBJ1-4; TRBD1 aligns across 7 bases. The CDR3 has 15 amino acids. Per germline, CDR1 SQVTM and CDR2 ANQGSEA. V was pared by 7 bases and J by 5 bases, with 13 bases of the junction left unmatched. The CDR3, as DNA: TGCAGCGCCATAGAGGAGGCAGGGGGAAATGAAAAACTGTTTTTT. Translation gives CSAIEEAGGNEKLFF.

The V gene is TRBV6-1, the J gene TRBJ1-2, with 9 positions matching TRBD1. There are 14 residues in the CDR3. CDR1 MNHNS and CDR2 SASEGT come from the germline V gene. V trimming: 2 bases; J trimming: 4 bases; junction bases outside the gene matches: 2. The CDR3 DNA sequence: TGTGCCAGCAGTGAAAACAGGGGGCTCTATGGCTACACCTTC. Amino acids: CASSENRGLYGYTF.

A single count supports this clone. The V gene is TRBV28, the J gene TRBJ2-2, with 9 bases that match TRBD1. CDR3 length: 16 amino acids. V gave up 2 bases and J gave up 5 bases; unmatched junction bases: 6. The germline V gene has CDR1 MDHEN and CDR2 SYDVKM. DNA for the CDR3: TGTGCCAGCAGTTTACCGGGACAGGGCTTAACCGGGGAGCTGTTTTTT. Protein sequence: CASSLPGQGLTGELFF.

In its sample, this clone was seen once. The V gene is TRBV5-1, the J gene TRBJ2-7, with a possible D match to TRBD2 (6 bases). V was clipped by 0 bases and J by 6 bases, with 10 bases between them. CDR1 and CDR2 from the germline V gene are SGHRS and YFSETQ. The CDR3 sequence is 13 residues long. CDR3 bases: TGCGCCAGCAGCTTGGAGGGACTGCTCGAGCAGTACTTC. It translates to CASSLEGLLEQYF.

The rearrangement joins TRBV19 to TRBJ1-5; no definite D call. The germline CDR1 and CDR2 sequences are LNHDA and SQIVND (reference sequence). Trimming took 3 bases from V and 7 from J, leaving 13 bases between them. The CDR3 covers 14 residues. The chain's CDR3 is CASSMKRVGQPQHF. CDR3 sequence (DNA): TGTGCCAGTAGTATGAAGAGGGTTGGACAGCCCCAGCATTTT. Full variable domain (remainder filled in from reference TRBV19 and TRBJ1-5): DGGITQSPKYLFRKEGQNVTLSCEQNLNHDAMYWYRQDPGQGLRLIYYSQIVNDFQKGDIAEGYSVSREKKESFPLTVTSAQKNPTAFYLCASSMKRVGQPQHFGDGTRLSIL.

The chain employs TRBV5-1 and TRBJ1-1; 8 bases map to TRBD1. The CDR3 has 18 amino acids. The junction had 13 bases not matched to a gene; V was cut back by 2 bases and J by 1 base. Germline CDR1 is SGHRS and CDR2 is YFSETQ. CDR3 residues: CASSLDQGALGGNTEAFF. The CDR3 DNA reads as TGCGCCAGCAGCTTAGACCAGGGGGCGCTTGGCGGGAACACTGAAGCTTTCTTT.

The rearrangement uses TRBV5-5 and TRBJ1-3; TRBD1 agrees at 9 bases. Germline trimming cut 3 bases from V and 2 bases from J; bases unmatched to any gene: 15. Germline values: CDR1 SGHKS, CDR2 YYEKEE (reference sequence). This CDR3 has 19 residues. DNA of the CDR3: TGTGCCAGCAGCTATTTGCCGGCCGGGACAGGGAAGACTGGAAACACCATATATTTT. It is translated as CASSYLPAGTGKTGNTIYF.

The chain employs TRBV15 and TRBJ1-5; D remains ambiguous. Germline-derived CDR1 and CDR2 are LNHNV and YYDKDF (reference sequence). V gave up 3 bases and J gave up 2 bases, with 20 bases separating them. This CDR3 has 18 residues. CDR3 bases: TGTGCCACCAGCAGCGCATTAAACTGGGGAGGAGGCAATCAGCCCCAGCATTTT. Amino acids: CATSSALNWGGGNQPQHF.

V usage is TRBV2 and J usage is TRBJ2-5; TRBD2 aligns across 13 bases. Germline V lookup: CDR1 SNHLY, CDR2 FYNNEI. The V and J ends lost 6 bases and 13 bases, in that order; junction bases with no gene match: 11. The CDR3 has 14 residues. This CDR3 reads CASRPGTSGAPTYF. For the CDR3, the DNA is TGTGCCAGCAGGCCCGGGACTAGCGGGGCGCCTACGTACTTC.

This sequence joins TRBV28 and TRBJ1-6; D gene uncertain. Germline-derived CDR1 and CDR2 are MDHEN and SYDVKM. This CDR3 is built from 12 residues. Trimming removed 1 base at V and 9 bases at J, with 4 bases between. DNA of the CDR3: TGTGCCAGCAGTTTATCGGGTTCACCCCTCCACTTT. Its translation: CASSLSGSPLHF. Together with reference TRBV28 and TRBJ1-6, the CDR3 gives the full variable domain: DVKVTQSSRYLVKRTGEKVFLECVQDMDHENMFWYRQDPGLGLRLIYFSYDVKMKEKGDIPEGYSVSREKKERFSLILESASTNQTSMYLCASSLSGSPLHFGNGTRLTVT.

J is TRBJ1-1 and V is TRBV10-1; no firm D call. CDR3 length: 13 residues. CDR1 and CDR2 from the germline V gene are WNHNN and SYGVQD (reference sequence). Trimming removed 5 bases from V and 1 base from J, with 8 bases in between. The CDR3 sequence is CASSPRANTEAFF. The CDR3 region has the DNA TGCGCCAGCAGTCCGAGGGCGAACACTGAAGCTTTCTTT.

This sequence joins TRBV30 and TRBJ2-5; 8 bases align to TRBD1. The CDR3 extends over 15 amino acids. Germline trimming cut 0 bases from V and 5 bases from J; bases unmatched to any gene: 8. Looked up from germline, CDR1 is GTSNPN and CDR2 is SVGIG (reference sequence). This chain's CDR3 is CAWSVWQGAGETQYF. The CDR3 nucleotides are TGTGCCTGGAGTGTATGGCAGGGGGCGGGCGAGACCCAGTACTTC.

This chain connects TRBV7-9 to TRBJ1-4; D not resolved. This CDR3 has 14 amino acids. V was cut by 5 bases and J by 0 bases, with 7 bases left in between. CDR1 and CDR2 (germline): SEHNR, FQNEAQ (reference sequence). The CDR3, as DNA: TGTGCCAGCAGCCGGAGGGCAACTAATGAAAAACTGTTTTTT. This sequence encodes CASSRRATNEKLFF.

The V call is TRBV5-4, the J call TRBJ1-4, with 7 nucleotides matching TRBD1. The ends lost 3 bases at V and 5 bases at J; junction bases unmatched: 7. The CDR3 contains 15 residues. Germline V gene sequence: CDR1 SGHNT, CDR2 YYREEE (reference sequence). The CDR3 bases are TGTGCCAGCAGCTCGAACAGGGGTGGGAATGAAAAACTGTTTTTT. Translated, it gives CASSSNRGGNEKLFF.

The V call is TRBV7-2, the J call TRBJ1-6; 8 bases map to TRBD1. This CDR3 spans 19 amino acids. Trimming at V came to 2 bases and at J to 0 bases, leaving 9 bases not matched to a gene. Germline CDR1 SGHTA, CDR2 FQGNSA. CDR3 loop: CASSLSTGGTSSYNSPLHF. The CDR3 nucleotides read TGTGCCAGCAGCTTATCTACAGGGGGAACGAGCTCCTATAATTCACCCCTCCACTTT.

The V call is TRBV30, the J call TRBJ2-2; the match to TRBD2 covers 15 bases. Germline V CDR1 and CDR2: GTSNPN, SVGIG (reference sequence). The CDR3 covers 15 residues. CDR3 sequence: CVCGLAGGKAGELFF. As DNA, the CDR3 is TGTGTATGCGGACTAGCGGGAGGGAAGGCCGGGGAGCTGTTTTTT.

The rearrangement joins TRBV28 to TRBJ1-4, with TRBD1 identical over 9 bases. The CDR3 contains 17 residues. The V gene's germline CDR1 is MDHEN and CDR2 SYDVKM. V trimming: 4 bases; J trimming: 8 bases; junction bases outside the gene matches: 14. The DNA of the CDR3 is TGTGCCAGCAGTTCCGGGACAGGGATCCGGGGTGGAGAAAAACTGTTTTTT. Amino acid sequence: CASSSGTGIRGGEKLFF.

The chain uses TRBV7-8 and TRBJ1-2, with 11 bases fitting TRBD1. Trimming cost V 5 bases and J 5 bases; bases outside gene matches: 13. Germline CDR1 is SGHVS and CDR2 is FQNEAQ. CDR3 size: 17 residues. This CDR3 is CASSPPGGTGGFYGYTF. Here the CDR3 DNA reads TGTGCCAGCAGCCCCCCTGGGGGGACAGGGGGTTTTTATGGCTACACCTTC.

The chain is built from TRBV5-6 and TRBJ2-7; D call uncertain. Germline CDR1 SGHDT, CDR2 YYEEEE. V lost 3 bases to trimming and J lost 5 bases, with 9 bases between them. CDR3 length: 12 residues. The CDR3 coding sequence is TGTGCCAGCAGCTCTATGTCGGACGAGCAGTACTTC. Amino acid sequence: CASSSMSDEQYF. Based on the CDR3 plus reference TRBV5-6 and TRBJ2-7, the full variable domain is DAGVTQSPTHLIKTRGQQVTLRCSPKSGHDTVSWYQQALGQGPQFIFQYYEEEERQRGNFPDRFSGHQFPNYSSELNVNALLLGDSALYLCASSSMSDEQYFGPGTRLTVT.